Listed here are 21 T cell receptor beta chains from one sample, sequenced in a study of blood T cell repertoires in COVID-19. Produced via immunoSEQ multiplex PCR; TCRdb's table is partial and in-frame only. The sample has approximately 220,000 clones; approximately 82% are singletons. Specimen: peripheral blood. The receptors were gathered from a woman aged 50 to 65 with acute or convalescent COVID-19.

This chain connects TRBV5-4 to TRBJ2-3; 9 nucleotides align to TRBD1. The CDR3 extends over 15 amino acids. Germline values: CDR1 SGHNT, CDR2 YYREEE (reference sequence). The V and J ends lost 3 bases and 6 bases, in that order; junction bases with no gene match: 8. Here the CDR3 DNA reads TGTGCCAGCAGCTCGAGGACAGGGGCTGGGGATACGCAGTATTTT. Translated: CASSSRTGAGDTQYF.

This chain connects TRBV7-3 to TRBJ2-3; maybe TRBD2 (5 bases). This CDR3 region has 13 residues. The germline CDR1 and CDR2 sequences are SGHTA and FQGTGA. Deletions cut 5 bases from V and 5 bases from J, with 11 bases between. CDR3 protein: CASSRGAQDTQYF. The DNA of the CDR3 is TGTGCCAGCAGCCGGGGAGCTCAAGATACGCAGTATTTT.

V and J are TRBV12-3 or TRBV12-4 and TRBJ2-5, with D hard to call. With 2 bases removed from V and 4 bases from J, the gap between germline ends came to 8 bases. CDR3 length: 13 residues. In DNA form, the CDR3 reads TGTGCCAGCAGTTTATATCCGAGAGAGACCCAGTACTTC. This translates into CASSLYPRETQYF.

This chain links TRBV5-1 with TRBJ1-4; D remains unclear. The CDR3 spans 14 residues. Trimming removed 4 bases from V and 0 bases from J, with 7 bases in between. Germline lookup yields CDR1 SGHRS and CDR2 YFSETQ. The CDR3 loop is CASSTTATNEKLFF. The CDR3 DNA reads TGCGCCAGCAGCACCACAGCAACTAATGAAAAACTGTTTTTT.

The J gene is TRBJ2-2, the V gene TRBV2; TRBD1 might be the D (5 bases). The CDR3 contains 13 residues. V was shortened by 4 bases and J by 3 bases, with 6 bases between the two germline ends. Per the germline V gene, CDR1 is SNHLY and CDR2 is FYNNEI. The CDR3 loop is CASSATDTGELFF. CDR3 in DNA: TGTGCCAGCAGTGCGACAGACACCGGGGAGCTGTTTTTT.

The rearrangement joins TRBV6-5 to TRBJ2-2, with TRBD1 matching 7 bases. This CDR3 has 13 amino acids. The junction had 0 bases not matched to a gene; V was cut back by 2 bases and J by 6 bases. Per germline, CDR1 MNHEY and CDR2 SVGAGI. CDR3 DNA: TGTGCCAGCAGTTACCAGGGGGCCGGGGAGCTGTTTTTT. Translating gives CASSYQGAGELFF.

In this sample, this clone turned up many times. The V gene is TRBV5-4, the J gene TRBJ2-2, with 7 bases fitting TRBD2. The junction had 13 bases not matched to a gene; V was cut back by 0 bases and J by 2 bases. Germline V lookup: CDR1 SGHNT, CDR2 YYREEE (reference sequence). The CDR3 runs 19 residues. CDR3 sequence (DNA): TGTGCCAGCAGCTTGGGGCCTAGCGGCACCAAAGTTAACACCGGGGAGCTGTTTTTT. It specifies CASSLGPSGTKVNTGELFF.

V usage is TRBV9 and J usage is TRBJ1-1, with D perhaps TRBD1 (5 bases). The CDR3 contains 14 residues. Germline V gives CDR1 SGDLS, CDR2 YYNGEE. V lost 1 base and J lost 8, with 15 bases in between. The CDR3 DNA reads TGTGCCAGCAGCGTACAGTTCCAGGGTGGCGAAGCTTTCTTT. It encodes CASSVQFQGGEAFF.

The chain carries TRBV24-1 and TRBJ2-1; 13 nucleotides line up with TRBD2. This CDR3 has 16 amino acids. Trimming cost V 1 base and J 9 bases; bases outside gene matches: 5. Germline V gene sequence: CDR1 KGHDR, CDR2 SFDVKD. CDR3 amino acids: CATSDFQTSGRFEQFF. The CDR3 DNA sequence: TGTGCCACCAGTGATTTTCAGACTAGCGGGAGGTTTGAGCAGTTCTTC.

Details on this clone: This same CDR3 is encoded by further DNA sequences in the sample. This chain connects TRBV5-4 to TRBJ1-3; maybe TRBD1 (6 bases). Between the trimmed V and J ends, which lost 0 bases and 2 bases, there was a span of 9 bases. The CDR3 has 15 amino acids. In germline, CDR1 is SGHNT, CDR2 YYREEE (reference sequence). The CDR3 protein is CASSLDRTAGNTIYF. As DNA, the CDR3 is TGTGCCAGCAGCTTGGATCGGACAGCTGGAAACACCATATATTTT.

This chain links TRBV6-5 with TRBJ1-1; D unresolved. CDR1 MNHEY and CDR2 SVGAGI come from the germline V gene. V was clipped by 7 bases and J by 4 bases, with 16 bases between them. This CDR3 contains 14 residues. The CDR3 DNA reads TGTGCCAGCACCCAATCCCCGGGAGCCACTGAAGCTTTCTTT. Translation: CASTQSPGATEAFF.

This clone was observed a single time. V is TRBV28 and J is TRBJ1-5; TRBD1 matches 7 bases. This CDR3 contains 15 residues. J was trimmed by 0 bases and V by 7 bases; bases with no gene match: 6. Germline V gene data show CDR1 as MDHEN and CDR2 as SYDVKM. The chain's CDR3 is CASTSSGGSNQPQHF. In DNA, the CDR3 is TGTGCCAGCACAAGCTCAGGGGGTAGCAATCAGCCCCAGCATTTT.

This chain links TRBV15 with TRBJ2-5; 8 nucleotides agree with TRBD1. The CDR3 contains 15 residues. J was trimmed by 3 bases and V by 3 bases; bases with no gene match: 6. Germline V gives CDR1 LNHNV, CDR2 YYDKDF (reference sequence). The CDR3 coding sequence is TGTGCCACCAGCAGGGGGACGGGACAGGAAGAGACCCAGTACTTC. Translated: CATSRGTGQEETQYF. The full variable domain, its missing parts supplied by reference TRBV15 and TRBJ2-5, is DAMVIQNPRYQVTQFGKPVTLSCSQTLNHNVMYWYQQKSSQAPKLLFHYYDKDFNNEADTPDNFQSRRPNTSFCFLDIRSPGLGDTAMYLCATSRGTGQEETQYFGPGTRLLVL.

V gene TRBV9 combines with J gene TRBJ2-1, with 8 positions matching TRBD2. The CDR3 runs to 15 residues. Per germline, CDR1 SGDLS and CDR2 YYNGEE. After removal of 0 bases from V and 8 bases from J, the junction contained 7 bases not matched to a gene. The CDR3 loop is CASSVAREGHDEQFF. In nucleotides, the CDR3 is TGTGCCAGCAGCGTAGCACGGGAGGGCCATGATGAGCAGTTCTTC.

The J gene is TRBJ1-2, the V gene TRBV3-1 (or the pseudogene TRBV3-2); possible D gene TRBD1, 5 bases. This CDR3 comprises 15 residues. V gave up 2 bases and J gave up 4 bases, with 14 bases separating them. Germline V CDR1 and CDR2: LGHDT, YNNKEL (reference sequence). This CDR3 reads CASSQLGGIGYGYTF. The CDR3 nucleotides read TGTGCCAGCAGCCAATTGGGGGGGATTGGCTATGGCTACACCTTC.

The table lists this clone with a few counts. The CDR3 loop is CASSSGAGNSNQPQHF. The CDR3 DNA reads TGTGCCAGCAGCTCTGGGGCCGGCAACAGCAATCAGCCCCAGCATTTT. V gene TRBV9 combines with J gene TRBJ1-5, with D possibly being TRBD1 (5 bases). Trimming shortened V by 4 bases and J by 1 base, and 15 bases separated the two germline ends. The CDR3 has 16 amino acids. Per the germline V gene, CDR1 is SGDLS and CDR2 is YYNGEE. Full variable domain (remainder filled in from reference TRBV9 and TRBJ1-5): DSGVTQTPKHLITATGQRVTLRCSPRSGDLSVYWYQQSLDQGLQFLIQYYNGEERAKGNILERFSAQQFPDLHSELNLSSLELGDSALYFCASSSGAGNSNQPQHFGDGTRLSIL.

The chain is built from TRBV5-1 and TRBJ1-1; D gene unclear. V lost 4 bases and J lost 2, with 15 bases in between. The germline V gene encodes CDR1 SGHRS and CDR2 YFSETQ. This CDR3 comprises 15 residues. The CDR3 sequence is CASSPQGWANTEAFF. For the CDR3, the DNA is TGCGCCAGCAGCCCTCAAGGTTGGGCCAACACTGAAGCTTTCTTT.

Comment on this clone: This sample also contains other DNA sequences that code for the same CDR3. DNA of the CDR3: TGTGCCAGTAGTATGTCCGGGGGCTACGAGCAGTACTTC. Residues: CASSMSGGYEQYF. This rearrangement joins TRBV19 to TRBJ2-7, with D possibly being TRBD2 (6 bases). The V gene's germline CDR1 is LNHDA and CDR2 SQIVND (reference sequence). The CDR3 totals 13 residues. The ends were cut back, 3 bases at V and 3 bases at J, with 9 bases in the middle.

The chain links TRBV6-4 to TRBJ2-1; 13 bases fit TRBD2. After removal of 9 bases from V and 5 bases from J, the junction contained 7 bases not matched to a gene. Germline loops: CDR1 MRHNA, CDR2 SNTAGT. The length of the CDR3 is 15 residues. Here the CDR3 DNA reads TGTGCCAGAAGGACTAGCGGGAGAGGCAACAATGAGCAGTTCTTC. This encodes CARRTSGRGNNEQFF.

The chain recombines TRBV19 with TRBJ2-3, with 7 bases lining up with TRBD2. Unmatched junction bases numbered 16, after V lost 6 bases and J lost 1 base. Germline CDR1 is LNHDA and CDR2 is SQIVND (reference sequence). The CDR3 is made up of 18 amino acids. CDR3: CASRTRAGDGAGTDTQYF. The CDR3 DNA follows: TGTGCCAGTAGGACTCGGGCGGGAGATGGTGCGGGCACAGATACGCAGTATTTT.

The chain is built from TRBV5-1 and TRBJ1-5, with a tentative D call TRBD1 (5 bases). The CDR3 has 15 amino acids. V was pared by 4 bases and J by 0 bases, with 11 bases between. Germline lookup yields CDR1 SGHRS and CDR2 YFSETQ. DNA for the CDR3: TGCGCCAGCAGCCCGACAGACTTTAGCAATCAGCCCCAGCATTTT. Translated: CASSPTDFSNQPQHF. The full variable domain, rest sourced from reference TRBV5-1 and TRBJ1-5, is KAGVTQTPRYLIKTRGQQVTLSCSPISGHRSVSWYQQTPGQGLQFLFEYFSETQRNKGNFPGRFSGRQFSNSRSEMNVSTLELGDSALYLCASSPTDFSNQPQHFGDGTRLSIL.